This TCR beta chain derives from a study of blood T cells in healthy people across ages. Study-level results: A strong correlation was seen between TCR beta diversity and naive T cell percentage. Reliance upon unsorted PBMCs precluded definitive naive versus antigen-experienced comparison. Diversity estimates drawn from one million T cells were deemed underestimates. Per million T cells, TCR beta diversity dropped about linearly as age rose.

Through a sample-barcoded 5' primer and a J-beta primer mix, a second PCR was run for 7 to 11 cycles. TCRdb itself ran the 5' RACE reads through MiXCR, one entry per CDR3 protein. The sample records over 1,500,000 distinct CDR3 sequences, 39% being singletons. Notes on this clonotype: Its matching antigen is unknown.

This CDR3 spans 15 amino acids. Germline assignment: CDR1 PRHDT and CDR2 FYEKMQ (reference sequence). Trimming took off 4 bases at V and 3 bases at J, with 10 bases between the two ends. The V gene is TRBV13, the J gene TRBJ2-6; no definite D call. What was sequenced was blood. This sequence was found in a human donor in good health. The CDR3 region has the DNA TGTGCCAGCAGCTGGTCTTTTGGTGGGGCCAACGTCCTGACTTTC. Its protein is CASSWSFGGANVLTF.